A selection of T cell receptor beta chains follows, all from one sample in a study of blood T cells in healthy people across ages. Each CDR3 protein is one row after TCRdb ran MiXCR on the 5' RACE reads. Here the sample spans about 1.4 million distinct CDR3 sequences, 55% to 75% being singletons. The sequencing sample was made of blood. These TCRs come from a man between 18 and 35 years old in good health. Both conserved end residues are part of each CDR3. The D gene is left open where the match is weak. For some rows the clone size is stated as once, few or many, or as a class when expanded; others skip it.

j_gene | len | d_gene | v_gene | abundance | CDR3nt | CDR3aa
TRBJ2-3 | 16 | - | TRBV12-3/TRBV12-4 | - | TGTGCCAGCAGTTTGAGGGGGTCCCTTGGCACAGATACGCAGTATTTT | CASSLRGSLGTDTQYF
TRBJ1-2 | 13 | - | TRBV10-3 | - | TGTGCCAGCAGTGAGTCACCAAACTATGGCTACACCTTC | CASSESPNYGYTF
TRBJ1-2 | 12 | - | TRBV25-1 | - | TGTGCCAGCAGTCATGGTCTCTATGGCTACACCTTC | CASSHGLYGYTF
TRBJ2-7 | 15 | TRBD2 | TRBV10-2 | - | TGCGCCAGCAGGGTAGCGGGGGGGATCTCCTACGAGCAGTACTTC | CASRVAGGISYEQYF
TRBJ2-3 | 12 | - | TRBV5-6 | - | TGTGCCAGCAGCTTCCTTAAGGGTACGCAGTATTTT | CASSFLKGTQYF
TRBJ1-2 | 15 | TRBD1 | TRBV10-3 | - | TGTGCCATCAGTGAAATGGTGGGACAGGGGTATGGCTACACCTTC | CAISEMVGQGYGYTF
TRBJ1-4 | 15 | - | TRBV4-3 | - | TGCGCCAGCAGCCAAGTGATTCCCCTTAATGAAAAACTGTTTTTT | CASSQVIPLNEKLFF
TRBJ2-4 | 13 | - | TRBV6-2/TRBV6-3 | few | TGTGCCAGCACGAAGGCAGCCAAAAACATTCAGTACTTC | CASTKAAKNIQYF
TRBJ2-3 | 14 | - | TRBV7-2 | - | TGTGCCAGCAGCCCTAGGGACGGGACAGATACGCAGTATTTT | CASSPRDGTDTQYF
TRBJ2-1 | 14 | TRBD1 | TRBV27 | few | TGTGCCAGCAGTACACCCAGGGGGCAGGATGAGCAGTTCTTC | CASSTPRGQDEQFF
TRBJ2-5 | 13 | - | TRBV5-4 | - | TGTGCCAGCAGCTTGCCGGGGGATGAGACCCAGTACTTC | CASSLPGDETQYF
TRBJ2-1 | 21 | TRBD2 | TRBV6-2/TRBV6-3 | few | TGTGCCAGCAGTTACGCAGGGGCTAGCGGGTCTGAGAGACCTTCCTACAATGAGCAGTTCTTC | CASSYAGASGSERPSYNEQFF
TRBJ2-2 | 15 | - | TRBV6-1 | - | TGTGCCAGCAGTGAGGAGTCTAGCGCTTCCGGGGAGCTGTTTTTT | CASSEESSASGELFF
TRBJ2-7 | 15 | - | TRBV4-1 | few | TGCGCCAGCAGCCAAGGAGAGGACCGGCGCTACGAGCAGTACTTC | CASSQGEDRRYEQYF
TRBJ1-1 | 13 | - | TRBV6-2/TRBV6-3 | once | TGTGCCAGCAGTTACTCCCCACCGGCCGAAGCTTTCTTT | CASSYSPPAEAFF
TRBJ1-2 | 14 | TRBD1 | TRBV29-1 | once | TGCAGCGTGGACCAAGGGGGCCCTTGGGGTGGCTACACCTTC | CSVDQGGPWGGYTF
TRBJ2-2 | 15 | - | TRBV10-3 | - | TGTGCCATCAGTGAGCCAGAATCGAACACCGGGGAGCTGTTTTTT | CAISEPESNTGELFF
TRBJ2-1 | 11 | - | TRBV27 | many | TGTGCCAGCAGTTGGGGTAGTGAGCAGTTCTTC | CASSWGSEQFF
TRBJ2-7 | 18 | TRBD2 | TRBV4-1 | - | TGCGCCAGCAGCCAAGGGGGAGCGCGAGGACTAGCGGTATCCGAGCAGTACTTC | CASSQGGARGLAVSEQYF
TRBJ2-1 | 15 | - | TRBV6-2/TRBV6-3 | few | TGTGCCAGCATCCCGGCGGTTGAGGGTTACAATGAGCAGTTCTTC | CASIPAVEGYNEQFF
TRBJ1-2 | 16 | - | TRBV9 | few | TGTGCCAGCAGCGGTTTACCGGACAGAGCTAACTATGGCTACACCTTC | CASSGLPDRANYGYTF
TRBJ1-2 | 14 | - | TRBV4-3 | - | TGCGCCAGCAGCCAAGATGGAGGGTTTCGCGGCTACACCTTC | CASSQDGGFRGYTF
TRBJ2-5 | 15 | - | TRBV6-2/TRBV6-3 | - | TGTGCCAGCCGAACCCGAGGGACATTCCAAGAGACCCAGTACTTC | CASRTRGTFQETQYF
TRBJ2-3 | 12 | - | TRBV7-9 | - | TGTGCCAGCAGTCAGGGTAAAGATACGCAGTATTTT | CASSQGKDTQYF
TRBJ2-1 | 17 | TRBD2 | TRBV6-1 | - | TGTGCCAGCAGTCGGGGACTAGCGGGGGCAGCCTACAATGAGCAGTTCTTC | CASSRGLAGAAYNEQFF
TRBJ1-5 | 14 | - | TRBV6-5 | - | TGTGCCAGCAGTTACGGACAGAGGAGTCAGCCCCAGCATTTT | CASSYGQRSQPQHF
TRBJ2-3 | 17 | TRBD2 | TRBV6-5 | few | TGTGCCAGCAGTTACTCCCCCACTAGCGGACTCACAGATACGCAGTATTTT | CASSYSPTSGLTDTQYF
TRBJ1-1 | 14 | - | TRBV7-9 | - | TGTGCCAGCAGAGGGGGGGCTGAGAACACTGAAGCTTTCTTT | CASRGGAENTEAFF
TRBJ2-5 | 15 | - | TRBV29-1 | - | TGCAGCGTTCTACCGGGACGAGCAGATCAAGAGACCCAGTACTTC | CSVLPGRADQETQYF
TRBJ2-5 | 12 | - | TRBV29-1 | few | TGCAGCGTTGAAGTTACGTACAATGAGCAGTACTTC | CSVEVTYNEQYF
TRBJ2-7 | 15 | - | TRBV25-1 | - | TGTGCCAGCAGTGATGGTCCGGGCCAGCCCAGCGAGCAGTACTTC | CASSDGPGQPSEQYF
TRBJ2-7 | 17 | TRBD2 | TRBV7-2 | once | TGTGCCAGCAGCTTAGGTGTGCTAGCGGGGATTTCCTACGAGCAGTACTTC | CASSLGVLAGISYEQYF
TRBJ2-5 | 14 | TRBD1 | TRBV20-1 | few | TGCAGTGCTAGAATGAGACAGGGAAAAGAGACCCAGTACTTC | CSARMRQGKETQYF
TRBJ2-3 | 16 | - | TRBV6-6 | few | TGTGCCAGCAGTTCGGTGGACTGGGGATCCCCCGATACGCAGTATTTT | CASSSVDWGSPDTQYF
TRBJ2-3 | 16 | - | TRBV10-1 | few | TGCGCCAGCAGTGAGCGGGCAAAGGCGGACACAGATACGCAGTATTTT | CASSERAKADTDTQYF
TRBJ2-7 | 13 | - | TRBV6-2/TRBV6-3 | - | TGTGCCAGCAAGGACCGGTTATACTACGAGCAGTACTTC | CASKDRLYYEQYF
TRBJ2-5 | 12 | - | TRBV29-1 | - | TGCAGCTTTGAAGGGTACCAAGAGACCCAGTACTTC | CSFEGYQETQYF
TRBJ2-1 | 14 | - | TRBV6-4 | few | TGTGCCAGCAGTGAATGGAGGGGGCAAAATGAGCAGTTCTTC | CASSEWRGQNEQFF
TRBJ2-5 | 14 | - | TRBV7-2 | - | TGTGCCAGCAAAACGGAGGAATTACGAGAGACCCAGTACTTC | CASKTEELRETQYF
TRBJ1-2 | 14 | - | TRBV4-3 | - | TGCGCCAGCAGCCAAGAGGCAGGATCATGTGGCTACACCTTC | CASSQEAGSCGYTF
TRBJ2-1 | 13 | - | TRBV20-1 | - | TGCAGTGCTACCCAGATGAGGGCCCGCGGGCAGTTCTTC | CSATQMRARGQFF
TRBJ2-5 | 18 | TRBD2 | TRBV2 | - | TGTGCCAGCAGAGAAGGACTAGCGGGAGGGCCGAGAGATGAGACCCAGTACTTC | CASREGLAGGPRDETQYF
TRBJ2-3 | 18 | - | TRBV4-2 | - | TGTGCCAGCAGCCAAGAGGTTAGGGCAAGCGGGACAGCGAATACGCAGTATTTT | CASSQEVRASGTANTQYF
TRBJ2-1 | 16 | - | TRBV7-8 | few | TGTGCCAGCAGCTTACTAGCGACAGCCGGAAACAATGAGCAGTTCTTC | CASSLLATAGNNEQFF
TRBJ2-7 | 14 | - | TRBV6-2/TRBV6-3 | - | TGTGCCAGCAGTTACCCCGGACAGAGAGCCCCGCAGTACTTC | CASSYPGQRAPQYF
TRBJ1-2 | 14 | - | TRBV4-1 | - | TGCGCCAGCAGCCCCCCCTCGGGGAGAGAGGGCTACACCTTC | CASSPPSGREGYTF
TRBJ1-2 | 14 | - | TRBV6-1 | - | TGTGCCAGCAGTGAAGCCGGACATAACTATGGCTACACCTTC | CASSEAGHNYGYTF
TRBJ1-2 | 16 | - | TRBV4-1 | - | TGCGCCAGCAGCCAAGGGGCAGGAAGAGCTAACTATGGCTACACCTTC | CASSQGAGRANYGYTF
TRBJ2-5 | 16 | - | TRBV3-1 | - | TGTGCCAGCAGCCAAGCTTACCAGGGTTTCAAAGAGACCCAGTACTTC | CASSQAYQGFKETQYF
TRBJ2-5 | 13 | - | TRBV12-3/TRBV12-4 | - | TGTGCCAGCAGTACGGACGAGTTGGGTGAGCAGTACTTC | CASSTDELGEQYF
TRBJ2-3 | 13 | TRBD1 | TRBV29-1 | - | TGCAGCCAATCCGGGACAGGGGCCGATACGCAGTATTTT | CSQSGTGADTQYF
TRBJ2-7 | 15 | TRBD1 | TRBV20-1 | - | TGCAGTGCTAGAGATCTCGCAGGGGGCTACTACGAGCAGTACTTC | CSARDLAGGYYEQYF
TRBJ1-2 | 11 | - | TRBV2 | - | TGTGCCAGCATACGCGTCTATGGCTACACCTTC | CASIRVYGYTF
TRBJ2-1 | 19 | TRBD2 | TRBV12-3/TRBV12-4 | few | TGTGCCAGCAGTTTCGGACTAGCGGGGGGCCCTGGGCCAGACAATGAGCAGTTCTTC | CASSFGLAGGPGPDNEQFF
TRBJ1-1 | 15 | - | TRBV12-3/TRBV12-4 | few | TGTGCCAGCAGTAAGAGCGACGGGGTCGTCACTGAAGCTTTCTTT | CASSKSDGVVTEAFF
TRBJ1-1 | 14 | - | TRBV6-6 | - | TGTGCCAGCGTCTTAACTGGGACGGCCGCTGAAGCTTTCTTT | CASVLTGTAAEAFF
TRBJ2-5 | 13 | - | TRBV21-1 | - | TGTGCCAGCTATACGGGAGTCCAAGAGACCCAGTACTTC | CASYTGVQETQYF